The present T cell receptor beta chain was sequenced within a study of T cells after yellow fever vaccination. Study as a whole: Preparation of fractions with low cell numbers was performed using SMART-Seq v4 Ultra Low Input.

A universal primer site and UMIs were added as TCR cDNA was made by 5'RACE template switching. TCRdb passed the 5' RACE reads through MiXCR, listing each CDR3 protein once. The data contain about 300,000 distinct CDR3 sequences, 7.5% to 9.5% of them singletons. Whole-study results and caveats: In post-booster samples, most primary-vaccination clones reappeared (roughly 96% CD4, approximately 91% CD8).

Concerning this clonotype itself: Its target is unknown.

Sequencing was performed on CD4+ T cells sorted from PBMCs, taken 5 days after the yellow fever booster vaccination. This receptor was obtained from a man aged 18-30 years who received the YFV17D yellow fever vaccine.

CDR3: CASSLSRDHQETQYF. The DNA for the CDR3 is TGTGCCAGCAGCTTATCCCGGGACCACCAAGAGACCCAGTACTTC. This chain links TRBV11-3 with TRBJ2-5; D may be TRBD1 or TRBD2 (5 bases each). Germline V lookup: CDR1 SGHNT, CDR2 YENEEA. V was trimmed by 2 bases and J by 0 bases, leaving 10 bases between them. This CDR3 contains 15 residues. Filled out from reference TRBV11-3 and TRBJ2-5, the complete variable domain reads EAGVVQSPRYKIIEKKQPVAFWCNPISGHNTLYWYLQNLGQGPELLIRYENEEAVDDSQLPKDRFSAERLKGVDSTLKIQPAELGDSAVYLCASSLSRDHQETQYFGPGTRLLVL.